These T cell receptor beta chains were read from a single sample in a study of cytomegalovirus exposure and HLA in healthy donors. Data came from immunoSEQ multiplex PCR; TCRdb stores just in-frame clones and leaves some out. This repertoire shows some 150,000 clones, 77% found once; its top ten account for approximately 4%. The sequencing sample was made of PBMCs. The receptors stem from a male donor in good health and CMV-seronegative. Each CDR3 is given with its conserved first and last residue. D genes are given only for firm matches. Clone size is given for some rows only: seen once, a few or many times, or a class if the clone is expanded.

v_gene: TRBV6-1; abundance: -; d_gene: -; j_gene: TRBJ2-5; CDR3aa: CASPKGAGTRGTQYF; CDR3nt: TGTGCCAGCCCCAAGGGGGCCGGGACTAGAGGGACCCAGTACTTC
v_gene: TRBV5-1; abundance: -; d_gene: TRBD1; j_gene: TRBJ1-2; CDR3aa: CASSSPGTGFGYTF; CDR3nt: TGCGCCAGCAGCAGTCCCGGGACAGGGTTCGGCTACACCTTC
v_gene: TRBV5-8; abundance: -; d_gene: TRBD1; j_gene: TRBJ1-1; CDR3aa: CASSLEDRLTEAFF; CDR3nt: TGTGCCAGCAGCTTGGAGGACAGGCTCACTGAAGCTTTCTTT
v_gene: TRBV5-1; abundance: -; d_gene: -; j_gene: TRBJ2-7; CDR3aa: CASSRSDRQSYEQYF; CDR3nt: TGCGCCAGCAGCCGATCGGACAGACAGTCCTACGAGCAGTACTTC
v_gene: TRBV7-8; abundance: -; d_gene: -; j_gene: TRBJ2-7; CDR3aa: CASSVTDGLLEQYF; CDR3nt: TGTGCCAGCAGTGTGACAGATGGCCTACTTGAGCAGTACTTC
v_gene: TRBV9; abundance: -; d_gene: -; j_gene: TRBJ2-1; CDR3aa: CASSVGGGDRYNEQFF; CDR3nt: TGTGCCAGCAGCGTAGGTGGCGGGGACCGCTACAATGAGCAGTTCTTC
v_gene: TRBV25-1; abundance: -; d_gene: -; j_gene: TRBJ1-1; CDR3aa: CASTYTGFDTEAFF; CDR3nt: TGTGCCAGCACCTATACAGGGTTTGACACTGAAGCTTTCTTT
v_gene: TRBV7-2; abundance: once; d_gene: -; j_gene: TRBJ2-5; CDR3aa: CASSSDEGVLGETQYF; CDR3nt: TGTGCCAGCAGCTCAGATGAGGGGGTTCTCGGAGAGACCCAGTACTTC
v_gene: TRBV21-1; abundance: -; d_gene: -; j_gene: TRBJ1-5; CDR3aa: CASSLHLAPLISSYSNQPQHF; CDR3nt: TGTGCCAGCAGCCTACACCTAGCCCCCCTTATATCAAGTTATAGCAATCAGCCCCAGCATTTT
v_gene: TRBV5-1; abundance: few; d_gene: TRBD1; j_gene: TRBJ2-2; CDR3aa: CASSPLIGQGAGELFF; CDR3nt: TGCGCCAGCAGCCCCCTCATCGGACAGGGGGCCGGGGAGCTGTTTTTT
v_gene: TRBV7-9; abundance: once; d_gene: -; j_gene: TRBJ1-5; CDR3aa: CASSLSENQPQHF; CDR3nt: TGTGCCAGCAGCTTATCTGAGAATCAGCCCCAGCATTTT
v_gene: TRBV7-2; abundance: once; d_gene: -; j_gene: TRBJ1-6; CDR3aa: CASTPTAGVSISPLHF; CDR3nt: TGTGCCAGTACCCCTACAGCGGGAGTTAGTATTTCACCCCTCCACTTT
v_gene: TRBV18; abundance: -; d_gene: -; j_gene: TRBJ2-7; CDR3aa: CASSLGSMREQYF; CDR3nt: TGTGCCAGCTCACTCGGGAGTATGAGGGAGCAGTACTTC
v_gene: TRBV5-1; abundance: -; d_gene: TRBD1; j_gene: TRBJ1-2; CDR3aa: CASSLEYRGYGYTF; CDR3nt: TGCGCCAGCAGCTTGGAGTACAGGGGGTATGGCTACACCTTC
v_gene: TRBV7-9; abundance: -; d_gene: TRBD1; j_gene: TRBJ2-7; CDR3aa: CASSLATGQGRNEQYF; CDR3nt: TGTGCCAGCAGCTTAGCCACAGGACAGGGTAGGAACGAGCAGTACTTC
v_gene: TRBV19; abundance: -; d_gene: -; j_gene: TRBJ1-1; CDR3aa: CASSIGGGFPEAFF; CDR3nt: TGTGCCAGTAGTATAGGAGGAGGGTTCCCTGAAGCTTTCTTT
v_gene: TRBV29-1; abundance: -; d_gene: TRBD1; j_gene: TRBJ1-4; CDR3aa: CSVGDRGEKLFF; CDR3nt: TGCAGCGTCGGGGACAGGGGCGAAAAACTGTTTTTT
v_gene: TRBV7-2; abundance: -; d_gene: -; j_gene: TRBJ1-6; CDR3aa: CASSSRPGHTAYNSPLHF; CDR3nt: TGTGCCAGCAGCTCTAGACCGGGACACACAGCCTATAATTCACCCCTCCACTTT
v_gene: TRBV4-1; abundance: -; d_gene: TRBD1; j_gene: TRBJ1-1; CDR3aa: CASSEEGAVNTEAFF; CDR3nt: TGCGCCAGCAGCGAGGAGGGGGCAGTGAACACTGAAGCTTTCTTT
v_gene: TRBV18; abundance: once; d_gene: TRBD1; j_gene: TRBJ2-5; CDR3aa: CASSNNRDRVSETQYF; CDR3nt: TGTGCCAGCTCAAACAACCGGGACAGGGTTTCAGAGACCCAGTACTTC
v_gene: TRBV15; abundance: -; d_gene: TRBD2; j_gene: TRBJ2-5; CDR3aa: CATRETSGEETQYF; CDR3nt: TGTGCCACCAGGGAGACTAGCGGGGAAGAGACCCAGTACTTC
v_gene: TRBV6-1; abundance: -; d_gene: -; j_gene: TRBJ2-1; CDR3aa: CASRRDTRLNNEQFF; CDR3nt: TGTGCCAGCAGGAGGGATACGCGGTTAAACAATGAGCAGTTCTTC
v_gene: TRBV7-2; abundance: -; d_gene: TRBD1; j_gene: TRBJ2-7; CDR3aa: CASSRDRSIHEQYF; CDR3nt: TGTGCCAGCAGCCGGGACAGGTCTATCCACGAGCAGTACTTC
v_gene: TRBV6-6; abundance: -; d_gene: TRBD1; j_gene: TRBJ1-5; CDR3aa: CASRNRDRGLGQPQHF; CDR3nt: TGTGCCAGCAGAAACCGGGACAGGGGATTGGGGCAGCCCCAGCATTTT
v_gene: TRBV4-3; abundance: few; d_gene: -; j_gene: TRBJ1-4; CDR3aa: CASSQFRGASNEKLFF; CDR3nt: TGCGCCAGCAGCCAGTTTCGGGGGGCGAGTAATGAAAAACTGTTTTTT
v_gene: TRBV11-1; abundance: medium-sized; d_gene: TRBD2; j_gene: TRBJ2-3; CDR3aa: CASSENGLAGTDTQYF; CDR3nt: TGTGCCAGCAGCGAAAACGGACTAGCGGGAACAGATACGCAGTATTTT
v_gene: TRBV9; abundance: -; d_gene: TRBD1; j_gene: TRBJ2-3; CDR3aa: CASTPSGQGAFTDTQYF; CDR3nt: TGTGCCAGCACCCCATCCGGGCAGGGGGCTTTCACAGATACGCAGTATTTT
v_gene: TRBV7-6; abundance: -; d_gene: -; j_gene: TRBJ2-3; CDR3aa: CASSLAEWGTDTQYF; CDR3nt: TGTGCCAGCAGCTTAGCGGAGTGGGGCACAGATACGCAGTATTTT
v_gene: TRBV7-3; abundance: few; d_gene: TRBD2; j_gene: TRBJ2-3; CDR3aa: CASSPVAGADTQYF; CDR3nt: TGTGCCAGCAGCCCCGTAGCGGGAGCAGATACGCAGTATTTT
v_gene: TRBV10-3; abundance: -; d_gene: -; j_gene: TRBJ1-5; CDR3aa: CAISAGERNNQPQHF; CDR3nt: TGTGCCATCAGTGCAGGGGAGCGGAACAATCAGCCCCAGCATTTT
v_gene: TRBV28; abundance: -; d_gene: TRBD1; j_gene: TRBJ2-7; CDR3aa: CASTTGGAYEQYF; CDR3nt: TGTGCCAGCACGACAGGGGGAGCCTACGAGCAGTACTTC
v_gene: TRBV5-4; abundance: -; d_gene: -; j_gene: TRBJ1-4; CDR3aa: CASSLWAGEKLFF; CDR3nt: TGTGCCAGCAGCTTGTGGGCGGGTGAAAAACTGTTTTTT
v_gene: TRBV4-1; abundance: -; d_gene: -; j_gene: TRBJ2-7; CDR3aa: CASSRAAGTNSYEQYF; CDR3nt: TGCGCCAGCAGCCGGGCAGCGGGGACAAACTCCTACGAGCAGTACTTC
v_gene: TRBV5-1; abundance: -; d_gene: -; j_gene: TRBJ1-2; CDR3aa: CASSLEWGVVGYTF; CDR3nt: TGCGCCAGCAGCTTGGAGTGGGGGGTTGTTGGCTACACCTTC
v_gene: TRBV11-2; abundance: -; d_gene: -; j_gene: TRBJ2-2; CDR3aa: CASSRFKGQGTGELFF; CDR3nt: TGTGCCAGCAGCCGTTTCAAGGGGCAGGGCACCGGGGAGCTGTTTTTT
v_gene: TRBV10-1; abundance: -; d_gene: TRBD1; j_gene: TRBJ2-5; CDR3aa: CASIEGQGQETQYF; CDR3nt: TGCGCCAGCATTGAGGGACAGGGTCAAGAGACCCAGTACTTC
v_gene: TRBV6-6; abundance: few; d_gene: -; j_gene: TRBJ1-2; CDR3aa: CASSFGSENYGYTF; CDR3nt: TGTGCCAGCAGTTTTGGCAGCGAAAACTATGGCTACACCTTC
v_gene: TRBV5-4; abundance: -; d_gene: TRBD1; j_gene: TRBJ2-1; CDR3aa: CASSYGQGEHNEQFF; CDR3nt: TGTGCCAGCAGTTATGGGCAGGGGGAGCACAATGAGCAGTTCTTC
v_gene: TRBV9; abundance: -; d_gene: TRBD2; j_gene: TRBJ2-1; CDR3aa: CASSPRLAVYNEQFF; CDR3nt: TGTGCCAGCAGCCCTCGACTAGCGGTTTACAATGAGCAGTTCTTC
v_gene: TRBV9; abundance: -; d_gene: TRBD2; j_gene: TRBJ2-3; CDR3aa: CASSVGNSGGADTQYF; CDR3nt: TGTGCCAGCAGCGTAGGAAATAGCGGGGGAGCAGATACGCAGTATTTT
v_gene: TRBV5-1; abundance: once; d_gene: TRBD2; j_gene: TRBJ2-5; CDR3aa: CASSLVRGLVNLQQETQYF; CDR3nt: TGCGCCAGCAGCTTGGTTAGGGGACTAGTCAACCTCCAACAAGAGACCCAGTACTTC
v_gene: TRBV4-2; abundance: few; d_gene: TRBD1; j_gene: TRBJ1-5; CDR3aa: CASSQERTGGYQPQHF; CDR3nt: TGTGCCAGCAGCCAAGAAAGGACAGGGGGCTATCAGCCCCAGCATTTT
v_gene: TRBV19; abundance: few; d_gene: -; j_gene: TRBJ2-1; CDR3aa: CASKLRAEDHYEQFF; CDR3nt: TGTGCCAGTAAGTTGAGGGCAGAAGATCACTATGAGCAGTTCTTC
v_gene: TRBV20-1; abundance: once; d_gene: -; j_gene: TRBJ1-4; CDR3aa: CSARDRGGLFF; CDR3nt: TGCAGTGCTAGAGATCGAGGGGGACTGTTTTTT
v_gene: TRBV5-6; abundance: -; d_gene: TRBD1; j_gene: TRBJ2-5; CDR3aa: CASRRQGRQETQYF; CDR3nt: TGTGCCAGCCGCAGACAGGGGAGGCAAGAGACCCAGTACTTC
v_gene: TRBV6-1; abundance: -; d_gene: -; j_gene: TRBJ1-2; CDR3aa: CASRVMIGGNYGYTF; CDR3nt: TGTGCCAGCAGGGTAATGATAGGGGGTAACTATGGCTACACCTTC
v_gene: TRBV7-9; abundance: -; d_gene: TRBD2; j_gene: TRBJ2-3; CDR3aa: CASSFGLAGGDTQYF; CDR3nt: TGTGCCAGCAGCTTCGGACTAGCGGGAGGAGATACGCAGTATTTT
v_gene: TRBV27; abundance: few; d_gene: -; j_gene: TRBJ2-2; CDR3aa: CASSFWATTGELFF; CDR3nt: TGTGCCAGCAGTTTTTGGGCAACCACCGGGGAGCTGTTTTTT
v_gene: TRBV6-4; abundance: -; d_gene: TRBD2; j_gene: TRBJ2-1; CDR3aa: CASSRLAGIMGEQFF; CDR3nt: TGTGCCAGCAGTCGACTAGCGGGAATTATGGGTGAGCAGTTCTTC
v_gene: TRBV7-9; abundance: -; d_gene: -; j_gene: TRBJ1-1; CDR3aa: CASSLRQGGNTEAFF; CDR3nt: TGTGCCAGCAGCTTAAGGCAGGGAGGGAACACTGAAGCTTTCTTT
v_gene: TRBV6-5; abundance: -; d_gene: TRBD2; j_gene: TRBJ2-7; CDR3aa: CASSYSTQGLRGQYF; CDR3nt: TGTGCCAGCAGTTACTCGACGCAGGGACTACGGGGGCAGTACTTC
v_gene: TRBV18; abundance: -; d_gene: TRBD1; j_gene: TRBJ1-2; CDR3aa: CASSAGTDPNYGYTF; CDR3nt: TGTGCCAGCTCAGCCGGGACAGATCCTAACTATGGCTACACCTTC
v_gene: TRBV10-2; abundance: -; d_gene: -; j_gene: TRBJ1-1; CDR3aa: CASSDWRAGRWTEAFF; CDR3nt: TGCGCCAGCAGTGATTGGAGGGCGGGGCGTTGGACTGAAGCTTTCTTT
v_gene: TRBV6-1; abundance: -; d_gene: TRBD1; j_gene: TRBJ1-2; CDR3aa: CASSGQGAIGYTF; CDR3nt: TGTGCCAGCAGTGGACAGGGGGCTATTGGCTACACCTTC
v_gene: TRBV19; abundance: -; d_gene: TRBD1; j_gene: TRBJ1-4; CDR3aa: CASSIPGTGGKTNEKLFF; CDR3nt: TGTGCCAGTAGTATCCCCGGGACAGGGGGGAAGACTAATGAAAAACTGTTTTTT
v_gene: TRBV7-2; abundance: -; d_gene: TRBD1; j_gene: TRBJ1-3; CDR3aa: CATTTPGGSGNTIYF; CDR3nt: TGTGCCACCACCACCCCAGGGGGCTCTGGAAACACCATATATTTT
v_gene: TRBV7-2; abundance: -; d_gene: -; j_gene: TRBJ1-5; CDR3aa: CASRASGGGNQPQHF; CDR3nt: TGTGCCAGCAGGGCCTCGGGGGGTGGCAATCAGCCCCAGCATTTT
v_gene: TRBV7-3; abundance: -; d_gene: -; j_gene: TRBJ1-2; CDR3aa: CASSARGRDGCTF; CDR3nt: TGTGCCAGCAGCGCACGAGGGCGTGATGGCTGCACCTTC
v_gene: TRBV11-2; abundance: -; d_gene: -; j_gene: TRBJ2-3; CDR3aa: CASSGRQVNLDTQYF; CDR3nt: TGTGCCAGCAGCGGGAGACAGGTGAATTTAGATACGCAGTATTTT